This is a list of T cell receptor beta chains from one sample in a study of beta chain features in type 1 diabetes. Sequencing was performed with immunoSEQ multiplex PCR; in TCRdb, only in-frame clones are kept and a portion is missing. Here the sample spans about 340,000 clones, 8% being singletons. The specimen was central memory CD4+ T cells from blood. The receptors here all came from a woman aged 18 to 35 in good health. Both conserved end residues are part of each CDR3. Each record gives: CDR3 protein, CDR3 DNA, V gene, D gene, clone size, J gene. D genes are given only for firm matches. Clone size, where shown, is once, few, many, or a class for clones that have expanded.

CDR3 protein: CASSLGRGELDTQYF
CDR3 DNA: TGTGCCAGCAGCTTAGGGCGCGGGGAACTAGATACGCAGTATTTT
V gene: TRBV7-2
D gene: .
clone size: few
J gene: TRBJ2-3

CDR3 protein: CASSSGVQETQYF
CDR3 DNA: TGTGCCAGCAGTTCAGGAGTCCAAGAGACCCAGTACTTC
V gene: TRBV5-4
D gene: .
clone size: few
J gene: TRBJ2-5

CDR3 protein: CASSQGTGAAGELFF
CDR3 DNA: TGTGCCAGCAGCCAAGGGACAGGGGCAGCCGGGGAGCTGTTTTTT
V gene: TRBV4-2
D gene: TRBD1
clone size: few
J gene: TRBJ2-2

CDR3 protein: CASSLVHRDGEQFF
CDR3 DNA: TGTGCCAGCAGCTTAGTGCACAGGGACGGTGAGCAGTTCTTC
V gene: TRBV7-2
D gene: .
clone size: many
J gene: TRBJ2-1

CDR3 protein: CATSRRLKPQHF
CDR3 DNA: TGTGCCACCAGCAGACGATTGAAACCCCAGCATTTT
V gene: TRBV15
D gene: .
clone size: .
J gene: TRBJ1-5

CDR3 protein: CASSGTGITEAFF
CDR3 DNA: TGTGCCAGTTCCGGGACAGGGATCACTGAAGCTTTCTTT
V gene: TRBV19
D gene: TRBD1
clone size: many
J gene: TRBJ1-1

CDR3 protein: CASSLWRARATNEKLFF
CDR3 DNA: TGTGCCAGCAGTTTATGGAGGGCCAGAGCAACTAATGAAAAACTGTTTTTT
V gene: TRBV28
D gene: .
clone size: .
J gene: TRBJ1-4

CDR3 protein: CASSIRTGSSGWTQYF
CDR3 DNA: TGTGCCAGCAGTATCAGAACAGGGTCCTCTGGGTGGACCCAGTACTTC
V gene: TRBV28
D gene: .
clone size: .
J gene: TRBJ2-5

CDR3 protein: CASSLRTGGTEAFF
CDR3 DNA: TGCGCCAGCAGCTTAAGGACAGGGGGCACTGAAGCTTTCTTT
V gene: TRBV5-1
D gene: TRBD1
clone size: .
J gene: TRBJ1-1

CDR3 protein: CASSQGWQGAREKLFF
CDR3 DNA: TGTGCCAGCAGCCAAGGGTGGCAGGGGGCGCGGGAAAAACTGTTTTTT
V gene: TRBV14
D gene: TRBD1
clone size: many
J gene: TRBJ1-4

CDR3 protein: CASSQPMNEQFF
CDR3 DNA: TGTGCCAGCAGCCAGCCTATGAATGAGCAGTTCTTC
V gene: TRBV4-2
D gene: .
clone size: few
J gene: TRBJ2-1

CDR3 protein: CAIRGLGLEQYF
CDR3 DNA: TGTGCCATCAGAGGGTTAGGACTCGAGCAGTACTTC
V gene: TRBV10-3
D gene: .
clone size: few
J gene: TRBJ2-7

CDR3 protein: CASGGQFF
CDR3 DNA: TGTGCCAGCGGAGGGCAGTTCTTC
V gene: TRBV7-2
D gene: .
clone size: .
J gene: TRBJ2-1

CDR3 protein: CASSPSYEQYF
CDR3 DNA: TGTGCCAGCAGCCCATCCTACGAGCAGTACTTC
V gene: TRBV11-2
D gene: .
clone size: few
J gene: TRBJ2-7

CDR3 protein: CASSESTGGSYEQYF
CDR3 DNA: TGTGCCAGCAGTGAATCGACAGGGGGCTCCTACGAGCAGTACTTC
V gene: TRBV2
D gene: TRBD1
clone size: few
J gene: TRBJ2-7

CDR3 protein: CASSPMGLSYNEQFF
CDR3 DNA: TGTGCCAGCAGCCCAATGGGCCTCTCCTACAATGAGCAGTTCTTC
V gene: TRBV11-3
D gene: .
clone size: many
J gene: TRBJ2-1

CDR3 protein: CASSKEHNEQFF
CDR3 DNA: TGTGCCAGCAGCAAAGAGCACAATGAGCAGTTCTTC
V gene: TRBV11-2
D gene: .
clone size: few
J gene: TRBJ2-1

CDR3 protein: CASRYVYSNQPQHF
CDR3 DNA: TGTGCCAGCAGATACGTGTATAGCAATCAGCCCCAGCATTTT
V gene: TRBV28
D gene: .
clone size: few
J gene: TRBJ1-5

CDR3 protein: CASSQVGHLKNIQYF
CDR3 DNA: TGTGCCAGCAGCCAAGTCGGACACCTCAAAAACATTCAGTACTTC
V gene: TRBV4-2
D gene: .
clone size: many
J gene: TRBJ2-4

CDR3 protein: CASSFLTSGSTDTQYF
CDR3 DNA: TGTGCCAGCAGCTTCTTGACTAGCGGGAGTACAGATACGCAGTATTTT
V gene: TRBV5-6
D gene: TRBD2
clone size: few
J gene: TRBJ2-3

CDR3 protein: CASSFRENQPQHF
CDR3 DNA: TGTGCCAGCAGCTTTCGGGAGAATCAGCCCCAGCATTTT
V gene: TRBV27
D gene: .
clone size: .
J gene: TRBJ1-5